This T cell receptor beta chain was found in a study of technical replicates of blood from four donors. The table lists this clone with a few counts. The CDR3 length is 15 residues. Only in-frame clones appear in the TCRdb table, and some are missing; sequencing was by immunoSEQ multiplex PCR. The table records roughly 52,000 clones, about 96% of them present only once. The specimen sequenced was PBMCs. This clonotype was obtained from a human donor in good health. Some clones in this sample may be carry-over from other donors' samples. This chain joins TRBV21-1 and TRBJ1-1. TRBV21-1 is an annotated pseudogene. The CDR3 loop is CASSKALRPPRRAFF. In DNA form, the CDR3 reads TGTGCCAGCAGCAAAGCGCTTCGTCCCCCGAGGAGAGCTTTCTTT.